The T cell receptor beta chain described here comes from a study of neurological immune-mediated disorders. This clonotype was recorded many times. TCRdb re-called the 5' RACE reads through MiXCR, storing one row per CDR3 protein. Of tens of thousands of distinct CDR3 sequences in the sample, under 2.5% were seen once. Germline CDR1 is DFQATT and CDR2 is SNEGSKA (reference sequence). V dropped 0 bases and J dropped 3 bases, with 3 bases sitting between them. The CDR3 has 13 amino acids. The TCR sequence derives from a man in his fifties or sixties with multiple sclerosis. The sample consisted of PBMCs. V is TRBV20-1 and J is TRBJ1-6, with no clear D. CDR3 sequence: CSAREGYNSPLHF. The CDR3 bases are TGCAGTGCTAGAGAGGGCTATAATTCACCCCTCCACTTT.